This paragraph reports one T cell receptor (beta chain). This sample is part of a study of Ad26.COV2.S vaccination and SARS-CoV-2 variants. Repertoires were generated with immunoSEQ multiplex PCR, while TCRdb's copy carries only in-frame clones and drops some. This table has tens of thousands of clones, roughly 85% appearing once. CDR3 length: 14 residues. V was shortened by 2 bases and J by 5 bases, with 12 bases between the two germline ends. Germline V gene lookup returns CDR1 SEHNR and CDR2 FQNEAQ (reference sequence). The sequenced sample was peripheral blood, obtained after recovery from COVID-19. V and J are TRBV7-9 and TRBJ1-1, with D perhaps TRBD1 (5 bases). The source is a human donor who had recovered from COVID-19. For the CDR3, the DNA is TGTGCCAGCAGCTTAATTAGGGGAGAGACTGAAGCTTTCTTT. It codes for CASSLIRGETEAFF.